Included here is one TCR beta chain sequence, with context. No cognate antigen has been identified for it. No base-level quality is on record; no much larger clone is a single base apart. The immunoSEQ Assay, a bias-controlled multiplex PCR, was used to amplify TCRbeta CDR3 regions from genomic DNA. In the authors' own workflow: The number of nucleated cells in each sample was estimated from the amplification of reference gene primers within the assay. Sequence reads were collapsed and filtered to measure the absolute abundance of every unique TCRbeta CDR3 rearrangement. For each sample, productive Simpson clonality was calculated by taking the square root of Simpson's diversity index across productive rearrangements. Held by TCRdb, this immuneACCESS table contains in-frame sequences only and omits some clones. Under half of the omission traces to an unresolved V gene where checked; the cause of the rest is unknown. V and J calls and clone size are given by that table; D and trimming were obtained from the DNA. This sample is represented by some 150,000 clones; 81% of them were singletons. The top ten constitute more than 7.5% of the sample.

The germline V gene specifies SGHRS as CDR1 and YFSETQ as CDR2. The CDR3, from cysteine to phenylalanine, totals 16 residues. Here the CDR3 DNA is all that survives: 48 bases in frame from base 1. Trimming removed 5 bases from V and 3 bases from J; the gene matches leave 9 bases unexplained. The data were taken from a study of blood T cell repertoires in COVID-19 (dated by TCRdb to about 2020). Context from the whole study: The collaborator samples originated in the United States, Italy and Spain and spanned the acute and convalescent phases of COVID-19. The prospective study material was composed of cDNA or gDNA derived from T cells, B-cell-depleted T cells, or PBMCs. The dataset comprised deeply sampled blood TCRbeta repertoires from subjects exposed to, actively infected with, or recovered from COVID-19. The repertoires were made available in a free public database intended to serve as a resource for research on the immune response to SARS-CoV-2. Samples were obtained from the ongoing ImmuneRACE study (first 160 participants) and from about 1,300 subjects provided by 6 global collaborators. Sample metadata almost always included a de-identified subject ID, COVID-19 status, age in years and sex. Where HLA class I and class II types were available, the types were taken from metadata supplied by the sample provider, not from assay-based typing. The full study reports these points: Clinical and demographic metadata were provided uncurated, with the amount varying by source and participant.

The collaborating institutions used their own protocols to collect whole blood in K2EDTA tubes. For TCRbeta analysis, collaborators shipped samples in one of three forms: frozen whole blood, isolated PBMCs, or DNA extracted from either of those sample types. Sequencing used peripheral blood. The chain uses TRBV5-1 and TRBJ2-2; 8 of the junction bases match TRBD1. The source of this sequence is a woman in her fifties or sixties with active or convalescent COVID-19. The DNA sequence follows: TGCGCCAGCAGTCAATTCCGGGGACAGGACACCGGGGAGCTGTTTTTT. It encodes CASSQFRGQDTGELFF.